A single sample gave rise to the 32 T cell receptor beta chains below, sequenced in a study of blood T cells in healthy people across ages. Then a second PCR, running about 7 to 11 cycles, was carried out with a sample-barcoded 5' primer and a J-beta primer mix. TCRdb reprocessed the 5' RACE reads with MiXCR, giving one entry per CDR3 protein. This table has roughly 1,500,000 distinct CDR3 sequences, approximately 38% appearing once. Source material: blood. The source is a young woman in good health.

Worth noting for this clonotype: At one end, the junction sequence differs from germline, possibly due to a read error. The chain uses TRBV12-3 or TRBV12-4 and TRBJ2-1, with a weak D call TRBD2 (5 bases). This CDR3 has 15 residues. CDR3 sequence: CAGSPPFGVEDEQFF. For the CDR3, the DNA is TGTGCCGGCAGTCCACCTTTTGGGGTGGAGGATGAGCAGTTCTTC.

Worth noting for this clonotype: This sequence may be a read error, since a much larger clone differs from it by one base. The chain has TRBV6-6 and TRBJ2-4; unclear D gene. With the DNA end fitting TRBJ2-7 better, the J assignment may be wrong. The CDR3 has 11 amino acids. The germline CDR1 and CDR2 sequences are MNHNY and SVGAGI (reference sequence). The CDR3 DNA is TGTGCCAGCACGGATCTTAGCGAGCAGTACTTC. Amino acid sequence: CASTDLSEQYF.

The V gene is TRBV5-6, the J gene TRBJ2-1; D unresolved. The V and J ends lost 4 bases and 5 bases respectively, with 13 bases between them. There are 14 residues in the CDR3. The germline V gene has CDR1 SGHDT and CDR2 YYEEEE. CDR3 DNA sequence: TGTGCCAGCAGCCTCTTCATTGAGGACAATGAGCAGTTCTTC. The encoded protein is CASSLFIEDNEQFF.

This clonotype was detected only a few times. The J gene is TRBJ1-4, the V gene TRBV6-1; no clear D. Trimming removed 7 bases at V and 6 bases at J, with 12 bases between. Germline V gene lookup returns CDR1 MNHNS and CDR2 SASEGT. This CDR3 region has 13 residues. The CDR3 sequence: CASKRLVDEKLFF. As DNA, the CDR3 is TGTGCCAGCAAGAGGCTCGTAGATGAAAAACTGTTTTTT.

The chain couples TRBV28 to TRBJ2-1; D not resolved. The CDR3 length is 14 residues. Germline lookup yields CDR1 MDHEN and CDR2 SYDVKM. The V end lost 1 base, the J end lost 4 bases, and 8 bases lay between the germline ends. The CDR3, as DNA: TGTGCCAGCAGTTTATACGACTTGTACAATGAGCAGTTCTTC. Protein sequence: CASSLYDLYNEQFF. The full variable domain, in which reference TRBV28 and TRBJ2-1 provide the parts outside the CDR3, is DVKVTQSSRYLVKRTGEKVFLECVQDMDHENMFWYRQDPGLGLRLIYFSYDVKMKEKGDIPEGYSVSREKKERFSLILESASTNQTSMYLCASSLYDLYNEQFFGPGTRLTVL.

The table lists this clonotype with a few counts. The rearrangement joins TRBV6-5 to TRBJ2-7; unclear D gene. Trimming removed 2 bases from V and 5 bases from J, with 7 bases in between. Germline loops: CDR1 MNHEY, CDR2 SVGAGI. This CDR3 spans 12 amino acids. CDR3 bases: TGTGCCAGCAGTTACGACGCGGACGAGCAGTACTTC. Amino acids: CASSYDADEQYF.

The chain couples TRBV20-1 to TRBJ1-4; maybe TRBD1 (5 bases). This CDR3 spans 14 amino acids. Trimming took 2 bases from V and 8 from J, leaving 15 bases between them. Germline V gene lookup returns CDR1 DFQATT and CDR2 SNEGSKA (reference sequence). CDR3 amino acids: CSARNPQGGEKLFF. In DNA form, the CDR3 reads TGCAGTGCTAGAAATCCTCAGGGCGGGGAAAAACTGTTTTTT.

The chain joins TRBV6-5 to TRBJ2-2; TRBD2 matches 7 bases. The CDR3 sequence is 17 residues long. V trimming: 0 bases; J trimming: 3 bases; junction bases outside the gene matches: 7. The germline gives CDR1 MNHEY, CDR2 SVGAGI. The CDR3 coding sequence is TGTGCCAGCAGTTACTCGACGGCGCGGGAGTACACCGGGGAGCTGTTTTTT. Amino acids: CASSYSTAREYTGELFF.

This chain joins TRBV4-2 and TRBJ1-4, with 7 bases matching TRBD1. This CDR3 is built from 16 residues. Looked up from germline, CDR1 is LGHNA and CDR2 is YNFKEQ. Trimming removed 4 bases from V and 2 bases from J; junction bases left unmatched: 7. CDR3 coding DNA: TGTGCCAGCAGCCTCCAAATACAGGGGACTAATGAAAAACTGTTTTTT. Its translation is CASSLQIQGTNEKLFF.

The sample holds a few counts of this clonotype. CDR3 region: CASSQNYYGYTF. CDR3 bases: TGTGCCAGCAGTCAAAACTACTATGGCTACACCTTC. The V call is TRBV12-3 or TRBV12-4, the J call TRBJ1-2; D gene unclear. Trimming removed 5 bases from V and 3 bases from J, with 7 bases in between. This CDR3 is 12 amino acids long.

The rearrangement links TRBV6-5 to TRBJ1-3; TRBD1 matches 9 bases. CDR3 size: 14 residues. The trim removed 6 bases at V and 7 bases at J, leaving 7 bases unmatched. Germline V gene sequence: CDR1 MNHEY, CDR2 SVGAGI. CDR3: CASRKQGARNTIYF. The CDR3 region has the DNA TGTGCCAGCAGAAAACAGGGGGCAAGGAACACCATATATTTT.

V usage is TRBV11-3 and J usage is TRBJ2-1; 7 bases fit TRBD2. From germline, CDR1 is SGHNT and CDR2 YENEEA. The CDR3 sequence is 16 residues long. Trimming removed 1 base from V and 2 bases from J; junction bases left unmatched: 5. CDR3 in DNA: TGTGCCAGCAGCTTAGGGGGGAGGGCCCCCTACAATGAGCAGTTCTTC. Protein product: CASSLGGRAPYNEQFF.

This clonotype showed up just a few times. This sequence joins TRBV5-5 and TRBJ1-1; a possible D gene is TRBD1 (6 bases). The CDR3 totals 14 residues. Trimming removed 4 bases from V and 4 bases from J, with 14 bases in between. In germline, CDR1 is SGHKS, CDR2 YYEKEE (reference sequence). CDR3 sequence reads: CASSTPGQTTEAFF. The CDR3 DNA is TGTGCCAGCAGCACCCCTGGACAGACCACTGAAGCTTTCTTT.

V is TRBV3-1 and J is TRBJ2-7; D gene unclear. Trimming stripped 2 bases from V and 0 bases from J, with 5 bases between. The CDR3 contains 13 residues. Germline V CDR1 and CDR2: LGHDT, YNNKEL (reference sequence). This CDR3 reads CASSQLNSYEQYF. In DNA form, the CDR3 reads TGTGCCAGCAGCCAACTTAACTCCTACGAGCAGTACTTC.

The V call is TRBV4-1, the J call TRBJ2-4, with 7 bases fitting TRBD2. The J call may be wrong; the DNA end is better matched by TRBJ2-7. From germline, CDR1 is MGHRA and CDR2 YSYEKL. This CDR3 contains 15 residues. The CDR3 nucleotides are TGCGCCAGCAGCCAAGAGCGGGGGTCCTCCTACGAGCAGTACTTC. This translates into CASSQERGSSYEQYF.

The chain employs TRBV20-1 and TRBJ1-6; D is unresolved. Germline values: CDR1 DFQATT, CDR2 SNEGSKA (reference sequence). The CDR3 extends over 13 amino acids. V lost 6 bases to trimming and J lost 7 bases, with 13 bases between them. CDR3: CSAPTKRNSPLHF. In DNA form, the CDR3 reads TGCAGTGCGCCGACGAAGAGAAATTCACCCCTCCACTTT.

The sample holds a few counts of this clonotype. V usage is TRBV5-4 and J usage is TRBJ2-5; D assignment may be TRBD1 or TRBD2 (5 bases each). Germline values: CDR1 SGHNT, CDR2 YYREEE (reference sequence). V was cut by 4 bases and J by 2 bases, with 18 bases left in between. The length of the CDR3 is 16 residues. The CDR3 is CASSPPRGHMQETQYF. The DNA for the CDR3 is TGTGCCAGCAGCCCTCCCCGGGGCCACATGCAAGAGACCCAGTACTTC.

V is TRBV27 and J is TRBJ2-7, with TRBD2 matching 8 bases. This CDR3 has 14 amino acids. J was trimmed by 2 bases and V by 5 bases; bases with no gene match: 5. CDR1 and CDR2 (germline): MNHEY, SMNVEV (reference sequence). CDR3 sequence: CASSTSGSTYEQYF. CDR3 DNA sequence: TGTGCCAGCAGTACTAGCGGCTCAACCTACGAGCAGTACTTC.

About this clonotype itself: Compared with germline, one end of the junction differs, possibly owing to a read error. The gene calls are TRBV29-1 and TRBJ2-1; D ambiguous. Germline values: CDR1 SQVTM, CDR2 ANQGSEA. The CDR3 consists of 16 residues. CDR3 DNA: TGCAGCGTTGAAGATCCGGGCAAAAGCTCCCACAATGAGCAGTTCTTC. It is translated as CSVEDPGKSSHNEQFF.

The chain is built from TRBV12-3 or TRBV12-4 and TRBJ2-1; 12 positions match TRBD2. Unmatched junction bases numbered 6, after V lost 4 bases and J lost 5 bases. This CDR3 is built from 16 residues. CDR3 nucleotide sequence: TGTGCCAGCAGTTCGTCTAGCGGGGGGGCCCACAATGAGCAGTTCTTC. Translated, it gives CASSSSSGGAHNEQFF.

This clonotype was counted between two and nine times. The J gene is TRBJ2-3, the V gene TRBV5-1, with D hard to call. This CDR3 has 14 amino acids. Germline V gene sequence: CDR1 SGHRS, CDR2 YFSETQ. V was cut by 2 bases and J by 5 bases, with 12 bases left in between. The CDR3 DNA sequence: TGCGCCAGCAGCTTTGAGAGGCCCGGAGATACGCAGTATTTT. Protein product: CASSFERPGDTQYF.

On this clonotype itself: One end of the junction does not line up with germline, which may come from a read error. The V gene is TRBV7-9, the J gene TRBJ1-1, with D perhaps TRBD1 (6 bases). The CDR3 contains 14 residues. CDR1 and CDR2 (germline): SEHNR, FQNEAQ (reference sequence). CDR3 nucleotide sequence: TGTGCCGGCAGGCCCAGGACAGATAACACTGAAGCTTTCTTT. It translates to CAGRPRTDNTEAFF.

The V gene is TRBV30, the J gene TRBJ2-7; D remains ambiguous. This CDR3 comprises 11 residues. The germline V gene has CDR1 GTSNPN and CDR2 SVGIG (reference sequence). V shed 0 bases and J shed 5 bases, with 5 bases lying between them. The CDR3 nucleotides are TGTGCCTGGAGTGTAAAAGACGAGCAGTACTTC. Translation: CAWSVKDEQYF. Looking up the rest from reference TRBV30 and TRBJ2-7 gives the full variable domain: SQTIHQWPATLVQPVGSPLSLECTVEGTSNPNLYWYRQAAGRGLQLLFYSVGIGQISSEVPQNLSASRPQDRQFILSSKKLLLSDSGFYLCAWSVKDEQYFGPGTRLTVT.

This clonotype was seen a handful of times. V and J are TRBV28 and TRBJ2-3; 7 bases align to TRBD2. CDR3 length equals 13 residues. The J segment lost 9 bases and the V segment lost 3 bases, leaving 6 bases of the junction unmatched. In germline, CDR1 is MDHEN, CDR2 SYDVKM. CDR3 protein: CASSFRASGTQYF. The CDR3 region has the DNA TGTGCCAGCAGTTTTCGGGCTAGCGGAACGCAGTATTTT.

The sample holds a few counts of this clonotype. The chain joins TRBV18 to TRBJ2-3, with 10 positions matching TRBD2. Germline trimming cut 5 bases from V and 7 bases from J; bases unmatched to any gene: 9. The CDR3 loop spans 15 amino acids. Germline lookup yields CDR1 KGHSH and CDR2 LQKENI. CDR3: CASSTSGRAVNTQYF. CDR3 DNA sequence: TGTGCCAGCTCAACAAGCGGGAGGGCCGTAAATACGCAGTATTTT.

The genes are TRBV5-1 and TRBJ2-1; no firm D call. Germline V gives CDR1 SGHRS, CDR2 YFSETQ. Between the trimmed V and J ends, which lost 4 bases and 6 bases, there was a span of 11 bases. The CDR3 spans 13 residues. Written as DNA, the CDR3 is TGCGCCAGCAGCCCTAGGATTCCCAATGAGCAGTTCTTC. Translation: CASSPRIPNEQFF.

This clonotype was seen more than once but under ten times. The chain employs TRBV5-1 and TRBJ1-6; the D is unclear. The germline V gene has CDR1 SGHRS and CDR2 YFSETQ. This CDR3 comprises 16 residues. The germline V and J ends were trimmed by 9 bases and 0 bases, with 16 bases remaining between them. DNA for the CDR3: TGCGCCATCCAGCGATACACCCGCTCCTATAATTCACCCCTCCACTTT. Residues: CAIQRYTRSYNSPLHF.

This clonotype was seen a few times. This chain joins TRBV20-1 and TRBJ2-1; TRBD2 matches 10 bases. Germline values: CDR1 DFQATT, CDR2 SNEGSKA (reference sequence). The CDR3 runs to 13 residues. V shed 7 bases, J shed 4 bases, and the junction held 4 bases outside the gene matches. DNA for the CDR3: TGCAGTGTCGCGACTAGCGGGTACAATGAGCAGTTCTTC. Its translation is CSVATSGYNEQFF.

This clonotype showed up just once. The rearrangement uses TRBV5-1 and TRBJ2-1; D is possibly TRBD2 (6 bases). The J call may be mistaken, given a closer DNA end match to TRBJ2-7. The CDR3 spans 15 residues. CDR1 is SGHRS, CDR2 YFSETQ, per germline. The CDR3 sequence: CASSLGGVPYNEQYF. DNA of the CDR3: TGCGCCAGCAGCTTGGGGGGGGTACCCTACAATGAGCAGTACTTC.

The chain is built from TRBV27 and TRBJ2-1, with a tentative D call TRBD2 (5 bases). The CDR3 runs 14 residues. The germline CDR1 and CDR2 sequences are MNHEY and SMNVEV (reference sequence). V was trimmed by 9 bases and J by 1 base, leaving 13 bases between them. CDR3 amino acids: CASRKAVSYNEQFF. Here the CDR3 DNA reads TGTGCCAGTAGAAAAGCGGTTTCCTACAATGAGCAGTTCTTC.

Comments on this clonotype: At one of its ends the junction is not consistent with the germline gene, which may arise from a read error. V is TRBV6-5 and J is TRBJ2-5; weak D call: TRBD1 (6 bases). Germline CDR1 MNHEY, CDR2 SVGAGI. The CDR3 has 14 amino acids. The CDR3 region has the DNA TGTGCCAGCAGTAACTCAGGGGTTAGCAGCTCGTGGTACTTC. Amino acid sequence: CASSNSGVSSSWYF.

The J gene is TRBJ2-1, the V gene TRBV7-2; 9 positions match TRBD2. J was trimmed by 1 base and V by 1 base; bases with no gene match: 5. CDR1 is SGHTA, CDR2 FQGNSA, per germline. The CDR3 has 17 amino acids. In DNA, the CDR3 is TGTGCCAGCAGCTTAGGTCCGGCGGGAGGGTCCTACAATGAGCAGTTCTTC. Protein product: CASSLGPAGGSYNEQFF.